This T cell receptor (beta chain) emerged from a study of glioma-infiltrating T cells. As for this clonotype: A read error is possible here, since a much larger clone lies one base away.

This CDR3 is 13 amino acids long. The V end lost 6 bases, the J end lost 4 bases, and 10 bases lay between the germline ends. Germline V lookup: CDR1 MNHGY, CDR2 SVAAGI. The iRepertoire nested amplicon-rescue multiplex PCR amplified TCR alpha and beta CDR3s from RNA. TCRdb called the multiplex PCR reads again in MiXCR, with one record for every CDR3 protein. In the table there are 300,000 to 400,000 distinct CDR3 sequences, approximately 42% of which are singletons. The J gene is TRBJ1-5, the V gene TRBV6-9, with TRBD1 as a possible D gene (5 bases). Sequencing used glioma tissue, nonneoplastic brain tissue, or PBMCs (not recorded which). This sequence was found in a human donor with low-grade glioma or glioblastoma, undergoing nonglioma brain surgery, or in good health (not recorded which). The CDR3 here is CASRMSGNQPQHF. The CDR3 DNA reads TGTGCCAGCAGAATGTCAGGGAATCAGCCCCAGCATTTT.